These 25 T cell receptor beta chains were sequenced from one sample in a study of T cells after yellow fever vaccination. MiXCR, applied by TCRdb to the 5' RACE reads, yields one record per CDR3 protein. The sample has 40,000 to 50,000 distinct CDR3 sequences; around 6.4% are singletons. The sequencing used PBMCs, either bulk or a sorted T-cell subset (CD4+, CD8+, memory, or dextramer-sorted; not recorded which), collected 45 days after the yellow fever booster vaccination. These receptors all come from a man aged 25-45 years who received the YFV17D yellow fever vaccine.

This clonotype was seen ten or more times. This chain uses TRBV19 with TRBJ2-2; TRBD1 or TRBD2 may be the D gene (5 bases each). CDR1 is LNHDA, CDR2 SQIVND, per germline (reference sequence). V lost 3 bases to trimming and J lost 0 bases, with 11 bases between them. This CDR3 comprises 16 residues. As DNA, the CDR3 is TGTGCCAGTAGTATTTTGGGGACCGCGAACACCGGGGAGCTGTTTTTT. Translated: CASSILGTANTGELFF.

To note about this clonotype: A read error may be the cause here, since a much bigger clone is one base away. V gene TRBV29-1 combines with J gene TRBJ2-1; perhaps TRBD1 as D (6 bases). The CDR3 runs 13 residues. CDR1 and CDR2 (germline): SQVTM, ANQGSEA. The V gene lost 7 bases and the J gene lost 5 bases, with 15 bases spanning the gap. For the CDR3, the DNA is TGCAGCGCTACAGGGTACATCAACAATGAGCAGTTCTTC. Protein product: CSATGYINNEQFF.

The chain is built from TRBV6-5 and TRBJ2-7, with 7 bases matching TRBD1. With V trimmed by 3 bases and J by 0 bases, 2 bases remained unmatched. The CDR3 length is 14 residues. CDR1 MNHEY and CDR2 SVGAGI come from the germline V gene. The CDR3 reads CASSYGQASYEQYF. The CDR3 DNA follows: TGTGCCAGCAGTTATGGACAGGCCTCCTACGAGCAGTACTTC.

About this clonotype itself: A much larger clone differs by one base, so this may be a read error. The chain has TRBV4-2 and TRBJ2-2; 13 bases line up with TRBD2. The CDR3 consists of 18 residues. Germline CDR1 LGHNA, CDR2 YNFKEQ. The CDR3 sequence: CASSEENRGTSGAGELFF. CDR3 coding DNA: TGTGCCAGCAGCGAAGAGAACCGAGGGACTAGCGGGGCGGGGGAGCTGTTTTTT.

This clonotype has a count of ten or more. This chain uses TRBV7-2 with TRBJ1-5; D is ambiguous. Trimming pared 1 base from V and 7 bases from J, leaving 8 bases between. This CDR3 has 13 amino acids. Germline V CDR1 and CDR2: SGHTA, FQGNSA. For the CDR3, the DNA is TGTGCCAGCAGCTTAGAGGTTTCACAGCCCCAGCATTTT. The encoded protein is CASSLEVSQPQHF. Variable domain in full (rest from reference TRBV7-2 and TRBJ1-5): GAGVSQSPSNKVTEKGKDVELRCDPISGHTALYWYRQSLGQGLEFLIYFQGNSAPDKSGLPSDRFSAERTGGSVSTLTIQRTQQEDSAVYLCASSLEVSQPQHFGDGTRLSIL.

The chain recombines TRBV4-1 with TRBJ1-2, with 10 positions matching TRBD1. CDR1 is MGHRA, CDR2 YSYEKL, per germline. V trimming: 4 bases; J trimming: 11 bases; junction bases outside the gene matches: 10. This CDR3 contains 14 residues. CDR3 residues: CASSRQGAAGVYTF. CDR3 DNA: TGCGCCAGCAGCCGACAGGGGGCGGCCGGAGTGTACACCTTC.

The genes are TRBV4-2 and TRBJ2-7, with 10 bases aligning to TRBD2. CDR1 LGHNA and CDR2 YNFKEQ come from the germline V gene. V shed 0 bases, J shed 3 bases, and the junction held 5 bases outside the gene matches. The CDR3 spans 16 residues. CDR3 amino acids: CASSQDRASGSYEQYF. CDR3 in DNA: TGTGCCAGCAGCCAAGATCGGGCTAGCGGGAGCTACGAGCAGTACTTC.

As to this clonotype: This could be a read error, since a much larger clone is one nucleotide away. This chain connects TRBV4-1 to TRBJ1-5; TRBD1 matches 9 bases. There are 16 residues in the CDR3. V shed 3 bases, J shed 5 bases, and the junction held 8 bases outside the gene matches. Germline V gene sequence: CDR1 MGHRA, CDR2 YSYEKL. The CDR3 loop is CASSQGTGLGYQPQHF. The CDR3 nucleotides read TGCGCCAGCAGCCAGGGGACAGGGCTCGGCTATCAGCCCCAGCATTTT.

This clonotype was seen at least ten times. The V gene is TRBV14, the J gene TRBJ2-3; D is uncertain. The V gene lost 3 bases and the J gene lost 6 bases, with 7 bases spanning the gap. Germline V gene lookup returns CDR1 SGHDN and CDR2 FVKESK. The CDR3 length is 12 residues. The DNA of the CDR3 is TGTGCCAGCAGCCACGCCTGGGATACGCAGTATTTT. Translated: CASSHAWDTQYF.

This clonotype was observed at least ten times. The gene calls are TRBV5-1 and TRBJ2-3; 11 nucleotides agree with TRBD2. CDR3 length equals 16 residues. V shed 3 bases and J 1 base; nucleotides not matched to a gene: 4. Germline V gene data show CDR1 as SGHRS and CDR2 as YFSETQ. The CDR3 protein is CASSSLLAGGTDTQYF. Here the CDR3 DNA reads TGCGCCAGCAGCTCCCTACTAGCGGGGGGCACAGATACGCAGTATTTT.

Only a few counts were recorded for this clonotype. This chain connects TRBV19 to TRBJ1-5, with TRBD1 as a possible D gene (6 bases). The CDR3 length is 16 residues. Germline V CDR1 and CDR2: LNHDA, SQIVND (reference sequence). Between the trimmed V and J ends, which lost 0 bases and 2 bases, there was a span of 11 bases. CDR3 sequence reads: CASSIEGGSRNQPQHF. The CDR3 region has the DNA TGTGCCAGTAGTATAGAAGGGGGTTCTCGCAATCAGCCCCAGCATTTT.

This clonotype was observed once. V gene TRBV12-3 or TRBV12-4 combines with J gene TRBJ1-1, with 7 bases matching TRBD1. CDR3 length equals 13 residues. Trimming removed 8 bases from V and 7 bases from J; junction bases left unmatched: 10. CDR3 nucleotides: TGTGCCAGCTTACTGACAGGGTGGAGTGAAGCTTTCTTT. It yields the protein CASLLTGWSEAFF.

This clonotype was seen many times. The gene calls are TRBV7-2 and TRBJ2-5, with a weak D call TRBD1 (5 bases). Trimming took 3 bases from V and 1 from J, leaving 9 bases between them. Germline V lookup: CDR1 SGHTA, CDR2 FQGNSA. CDR3 length equals 14 residues. CDR3 residues: CASSFHQGQETQYF. The DNA of the CDR3 is TGTGCCAGCAGCTTCCACCAGGGCCAAGAGACCCAGTACTTC.

This clonotype has at least ten counts. As DNA, the CDR3 is TGTGCCAGCAGTCCAGCTCCGTCAGGGGTTAATCAGCCCCAGCATTTT. The encoded protein is CASSPAPSGVNQPQHF. The chain joins TRBV5-5 to TRBJ1-5; D perhaps matches TRBD1 (6 bases). Germline lookup yields CDR1 SGHKS and CDR2 YYEKEE (reference sequence). The CDR3 runs to 16 residues. Trimming stripped 5 bases from V and 4 bases from J, with 19 bases between. Filled out from reference TRBV5-5 and TRBJ1-5, the complete variable domain reads DAGVTQSPTHLIKTRGQQVTLRCSPISGHKSVSWYQQVLGQGPQFIFQYYEKEERGRGNFPDRFSARQFPNYSSELNVNALLLGDSALYLCASSPAPSGVNQPQHFGDGTRLSIL.

This clonotype was recorded a few times. The chain carries TRBV9 and TRBJ2-3; TRBD2 matches 12 bases. The CDR3 spans 16 residues. Germline V CDR1 and CDR2: SGDLS, YYNGEE. The ends lost 2 bases at V and 6 bases at J; junction bases unmatched: 7. CDR3 DNA sequence: TGTGCCAGCAGCGTTCTAGCGGGAGGGAGTAAGGATACGCAGTATTTT. It yields the protein CASSVLAGGSKDTQYF.

This clonotype was counted at least ten times. The rearrangement uses TRBV7-2 and TRBJ2-1; unclear D gene. Germline V gene sequence: CDR1 SGHTA, CDR2 FQGNSA. V gave up 4 bases and J gave up 6 bases, with 10 bases separating them. The CDR3 consists of 13 residues. CDR3 loop: CASSSGPTNEQFF. CDR3 nucleotides: TGTGCCAGCAGCTCAGGTCCCACCAATGAGCAGTTCTTC.

This clonotype was recorded many times. The chain joins TRBV5-1 to TRBJ2-2; D unresolved. Germline CDR1 and CDR2: SGHRS and YFSETQ. V dropped 3 bases and J dropped 0 bases, with 12 bases sitting between them. This CDR3 is built from 16 residues. CDR3 in amino acids: CASSWSKPANTGELFF. The CDR3 DNA sequence: TGCGCCAGCAGCTGGTCGAAGCCGGCGAACACCGGGGAGCTGTTTTTT.

This clonotype was seen more than once but under ten times. The genes are TRBV2 and TRBJ2-1; D ambiguous. CDR1 is SNHLY, CDR2 FYNNEI, per germline. Trimming stripped 7 bases from V and 9 bases from J, with 19 bases between. This CDR3 is built from 14 residues. The CDR3 DNA reads as TGTGCCAGCAACGGCTTCGGACCCGAAGGTGAGCAGTTCTTC. This translates into CASNGFGPEGEQFF.

V usage is TRBV4-1 and J usage is TRBJ1-5, with 10 nucleotides matching TRBD1. The trim removed 4 bases at V and 2 bases at J, leaving 2 bases unmatched. CDR1 and CDR2 from the germline V gene are MGHRA and YSYEKL. The CDR3 is 15 residues long. The CDR3 region has the DNA TGCGCCAGCAGCCCGGGGACAGGGGGCAATCAGCCCCAGCATTTT. It codes for CASSPGTGGNQPQHF.

Only a few counts were recorded for this clonotype. The chain joins TRBV18 to TRBJ2-1; possible D gene TRBD2, 8 bases. Trimming took 3 bases from V and 8 from J, leaving 17 bases between them. The CDR3 has 15 amino acids. Germline CDR1 and CDR2: KGHSH and LQKENI. The CDR3 coding sequence is TGTGCCAGCTCACCTGCGTCGGGAGGGGGCCATGAGCAGTTCTTC. This encodes CASSPASGGGHEQFF.

This clonotype has a count of ten or more. The chain couples TRBV28 to TRBJ2-1; 11 positions agree with TRBD2. The CDR3 has 13 amino acids. Germline loops: CDR1 MDHEN, CDR2 SYDVKM. J lost 7 bases, V lost 8 bases, and 4 bases had no gene match. The DNA for the CDR3 is TGTGCCAGCGGGACTAGCGGTGTGAATGAGCAGTTCTTC. Residues: CASGTSGVNEQFF.

This clonotype occurred a few times. The rearrangement uses TRBV6-1 and TRBJ2-7, with 9 bases aligning to TRBD2. Losses at the gene ends were 1 base for V and 2 bases for J; bases not matched to a gene: 3. Germline CDR1 MNHNS, CDR2 SASEGT. The CDR3 extends over 15 amino acids. The CDR3 protein is CASSEEGGRAYEQYF. CDR3 DNA sequence: TGTGCCAGCAGTGAAGAAGGCGGGAGGGCCTACGAGCAGTACTTC.

In its sample, this clonotype was seen many times. V gene TRBV7-3 combines with J gene TRBJ2-5; TRBD1 might be the D (5 bases). V lost 8 bases, J lost 5 bases, and 15 bases lay in between. This CDR3 has 13 residues. Per germline, CDR1 SGHTA and CDR2 FQGTGA. CDR3 DNA: TGTGCCAGCTCCGCAGGGAATGACGAGACCCAGTACTTC. Its protein is CASSAGNDETQYF.

This clonotype was observed at least ten times. The CDR3 DNA reads TGTGCTAGTGGTTTGGTAGTTTCAGGGGCTAACACTGAAGCTTTCTTT. Translated: CASGLVVSGANTEAFF. The V call is TRBV12-5, the J call TRBJ1-1; D possibly corresponds to TRBD1 (6 bases). CDR1 is LGHNT and CDR2 is FRNRAP in the germline V gene. CDR3 length equals 16 residues. The V end was cut by 0 bases, the J end by 2 bases, with 13 bases between.

This clonotype was detected ten times or more. The chain carries TRBV7-2 and TRBJ2-5; D not resolved. This CDR3 is built from 13 residues. V shed 5 bases and J shed 4 bases, with 11 bases lying between them. The germline V gene has CDR1 SGHTA and CDR2 FQGNSA. CDR3 in DNA: TGTGCCAGCAGCGCCCCCCCGGGAGAGACCCAGTACTTC. Residues: CASSAPPGETQYF.